Presented here are 28 T cell receptor beta chains from one specimen sequenced in a study of blood T cell repertoires in COVID-19. The assay was immunoSEQ multiplex PCR, and TCRdb's table has in-frame clones only and misses some. Of around 200,000 clones in the sample, roughly 80% are singletons; the top ten hold about 14%. Sample: peripheral blood. These receptors all stem from a woman in her 70s with COVID-19, enrolled during active disease.

This chain joins TRBV2 and TRBJ2-7; 7 positions agree with TRBD1. CDR1 and CDR2 (germline): SNHLY, FYNNEI. The V gene end was trimmed by 5 bases and the J gene end by 5 bases; junction bases not matched to a gene: 3. The CDR3 totals 12 residues. The DNA of the CDR3 is TGTGCCAGCAGTCCCACAGGGGACGAGCAGTACTTC. This sequence encodes CASSPTGDEQYF.

The chain joins TRBV27 to TRBJ1-6; D uncertain. V dropped 6 bases and J dropped 9 bases, with 15 bases sitting between them. Germline V lookup: CDR1 MNHEY, CDR2 SMNVEV (reference sequence). This CDR3 region has 14 residues. In nucleotides, the CDR3 is TGTGCCAGCAGCGGGTTCGATCGGGGTTCACCCCTCCACTTT. It translates to CASSGFDRGSPLHF.

The chain carries TRBV5-1 and TRBJ1-1; D is ambiguous. The germline V gene has CDR1 SGHRS and CDR2 YFSETQ. The CDR3 contains 13 residues. V was pared by 0 bases and J by 11 bases, with 14 bases between. The CDR3 nucleotides read TGCGCCAGCAGCTTGGCGGGTCAACGGTTGGCTTTCTTT. Translated: CASSLAGQRLAFF.

The count of this clone is one. The chain recombines TRBV6-5 with TRBJ2-1; D possibly corresponds to TRBD2 (6 bases). V lost 6 bases, J lost 11 bases, and 14 bases lay in between. This CDR3 has 12 residues. CDR1 is MNHEY and CDR2 is SVGAGI in the germline V gene. CDR3 nucleotide sequence: TGTGCCAGCAGCCGTACTAGCCAGCAGCAGTTCTTC. This gives the protein CASSRTSQQQFF.

J is TRBJ1-5 and V is TRBV12-3 or TRBV12-4, with D hard to call. The CDR3 length is 13 residues. V was clipped by 2 bases and J by 2 bases, with 4 bases between them. The chain's CDR3 is CASSLIGNQPQHF. In nucleotides, the CDR3 is TGTGCCAGCAGTTTAATCGGCAATCAGCCCCAGCATTTT.

The rearrangement uses TRBV19 and TRBJ1-5; no definite D call. Germline V CDR1 and CDR2: LNHDA, SQIVND (reference sequence). Deletions cut 2 bases from V and 1 base from J, with 9 bases between. CDR3 size: 15 residues. The DNA for the CDR3 is TGTGCCAGTAGTATATTTCGGTGGAGCAATCAGCCCCAGCATTTT. Translation: CASSIFRWSNQPQHF. Looking up the rest from reference TRBV19 and TRBJ1-5 gives the full variable domain: DGGITQSPKYLFRKEGQNVTLSCEQNLNHDAMYWYRQDPGQGLRLIYYSQIVNDFQKGDIAEGYSVSREKKESFPLTVTSAQKNPTAFYLCASSIFRWSNQPQHFGDGTRLSIL.

This chain uses TRBV28 with TRBJ1-5; a weak D match, TRBD1 (5 bases). Germline CDR1 reads MDHEN; CDR2 reads SYDVKM. This CDR3 has 16 amino acids. The V end was cut by 3 bases, the J end by 6 bases, with 18 bases between. The CDR3 nucleotides are TGTGCCAGCAGTTTTTATCAGGGACTTGTACCTCAGCCCCAGCATTTT. Translating gives CASSFYQGLVPQPQHF.

The V and J genes are TRBV28 and TRBJ1-1; perhaps TRBD1 as D (5 bases). The CDR3 loop spans 17 amino acids. Deletions cut 5 bases from V and 5 bases from J, with 24 bases between. Per the germline V gene, CDR1 is MDHEN and CDR2 is SYDVKM. CDR3 amino acids: CASSTRQRTTLSTEAFF. In DNA, the CDR3 is TGTGCCAGCAGTACCCGACAGCGTACAACCCTTTCTACTGAAGCTTTCTTT.

V usage is TRBV10-3 and J usage is TRBJ2-1; 7 bases align to TRBD2. V was pared by 2 bases and J by 6 bases, with 4 bases of the junction left unmatched. The CDR3 totals 14 residues. CDR1 is ENHRY, CDR2 SYGVKD, per germline. The CDR3 bases are TGTGCCATCAGTGAGGCGGGGGAATTCAATGAGCAGTTCTTC. It translates to CAISEAGEFNEQFF.

This clone was seen a handful of times. The chain employs TRBV5-6 and TRBJ2-1; 10 positions agree with TRBD1. There are 13 residues in the CDR3. From germline, CDR1 is SGHDT and CDR2 YYEEEE. The V gene end was trimmed by 4 bases and the J gene end by 8 bases; junction bases not matched to a gene: 3. The CDR3 here is CASSGDRGHEQFF. The CDR3 bases are TGTGCCAGCAGCGGGGACAGGGGACATGAGCAGTTCTTC.

The chain couples TRBV4-1 to TRBJ2-1, with a possible D match to TRBD1 (6 bases). V gave up 4 bases and J gave up 4 bases, with 11 bases separating them. The CDR3 loop spans 14 amino acids. In germline, CDR1 is MGHRA, CDR2 YSYEKL. DNA of the CDR3: TGCGCCAGCAGCCGTACCGGACAGTACAATGAGCAGTTCTTC. This codes for CASSRTGQYNEQFF.

This chain's CDR3 is CATQQGESYGYTF. The CDR3 region has the DNA TGTGCCACCCAACAGGGGGAGAGCTATGGCTACACCTTC. J is TRBJ1-2 and V is TRBV28; 8 nucleotides line up with TRBD1. The germline gives CDR1 MDHEN, CDR2 SYDVKM. Unmatched junction bases numbered 8, after V lost 10 bases and J lost 4 bases. The CDR3 is 13 residues long.

This chain uses TRBV10-3 with TRBJ1-3, with 7 bases that match TRBD1. With 9 bases clipped from V and 1 base from J, the junction kept 6 bases outside the gene matches. This CDR3 has 14 residues. Germline values: CDR1 ENHRY, CDR2 SYGVKD. CDR3 nucleotide sequence: TGTGCCATTCGCGGGACAGCGTCTGGAAACACCATATATTTT. Encoded protein: CAIRGTASGNTIYF.

The chain combines TRBV28 with TRBJ1-4; 9 bases agree with TRBD1. J gave up 8 bases and V 7 bases, and 11 bases lay outside the gene matches. The V gene's germline CDR1 is MDHEN and CDR2 SYDVKM. This CDR3 region has 15 residues. The CDR3 spells CASTYGTGRGEKLFF. The CDR3 DNA reads TGTGCCAGCACCTACGGGACAGGGAGAGGGGAAAAACTGTTTTTT.

This clone was counted a single time. The rearrangement links TRBV19 to TRBJ1-4; D remains ambiguous. CDR3 size: 11 residues. V lost 1 base and J lost 14, with 8 bases in between. Germline CDR1 reads LNHDA; CDR2 reads SQIVND (reference sequence). The CDR3 sequence: CASSIGGRLFF. In DNA form, the CDR3 reads TGTGCCAGTAGTATAGGAGGGCGGCTGTTTTTT.

J is TRBJ2-5 and V is TRBV19; D perhaps matches TRBD1 (6 bases). Germline V CDR1 and CDR2: LNHDA, SQIVND (reference sequence). Trimming shortened V by 8 bases and J by 5 bases, and 15 bases separated the two germline ends. This CDR3 is 13 amino acids long. CDR3 sequence reads: CASAPWGRETQYF. CDR3 DNA: TGTGCCAGTGCCCCATGGGGGCGGGAGACCCAGTACTTC.

The chain couples TRBV6-5 to TRBJ2-1; TRBD2 matches 12 bases. The CDR3 runs to 15 residues. With V trimmed by 5 bases and J by 5 bases, 4 bases remained unmatched. Germline values: CDR1 MNHEY, CDR2 SVGAGI. CDR3 protein: CASSLGLAGNNEQFF. In DNA, the CDR3 is TGTGCCAGCAGTCTAGGACTAGCGGGAAACAATGAGCAGTTCTTC.

This chain connects TRBV10-1 to TRBJ1-1; maybe TRBD1 (6 bases). The V end lost 6 bases, the J end lost 5 bases, and 13 bases lay between the germline ends. Germline V lookup: CDR1 WNHNN, CDR2 SYGVQD (reference sequence). There are 13 residues in the CDR3. The CDR3 reads CASRQGAGTEAFF. In DNA, the CDR3 is TGCGCCAGCAGACAGGGAGCGGGGACTGAAGCTTTCTTT.

The chain carries TRBV27 and TRBJ1-2, with unresolved D. The CDR3 spans 13 residues. V gave up 6 bases and J gave up 6 bases, with 14 bases separating them. Germline lookup yields CDR1 MNHEY and CDR2 SMNVEV (reference sequence). The CDR3 bases are TGTGCCAGCAGCCTAAGGGAGGGTAATGGCTACACCTTC. It is translated as CASSLREGNGYTF.

This clone was detected only a few times. The genes are TRBV6-5 and TRBJ1-3; 10 nucleotides align to TRBD1. With 6 bases clipped from V and 4 bases from J, the junction kept 3 bases outside the gene matches. The CDR3 extends over 14 amino acids. Looked up from germline, CDR1 is MNHEY and CDR2 is SVGAGI. CDR3 loop: CASRTGGLGNTIYF. As DNA, the CDR3 is TGTGCCAGCAGGACAGGGGGCTTGGGAAACACCATATATTTT.

The J gene is TRBJ1-1, the V gene TRBV2; 7 bases line up with TRBD1. J was trimmed by 8 bases and V by 3 bases; bases with no gene match: 9. CDR3 length: 14 residues. CDR1 is SNHLY, CDR2 FYNNEI, per germline. The CDR3 nucleotides read TGTGCCAGCAGTGAGTACAGGGGTCCGAGGGAAGCTTTCTTT. Its protein product is CASSEYRGPREAFF.

The rearrangement joins TRBV5-1 to TRBJ2-5; TRBD2 agrees at 9 bases. CDR1 is SGHRS, CDR2 YFSETQ, per germline. With 5 bases clipped from V and 4 bases from J, the junction kept 9 bases outside the gene matches. This CDR3 spans 15 amino acids. The CDR3 region has the DNA TGCGCCAGCAGTTCCGGACTAGCGACGCCAGAGACCCAGTACTTC. Protein: CASSSGLATPETQYF.

The V gene is TRBV30, the J gene TRBJ2-7; D not resolved. CDR1 is GTSNPN and CDR2 is SVGIG in the germline V gene (reference sequence). The length of the CDR3 is 11 residues. V lost 2 bases, J lost 3 bases, and 5 bases lay in between. CDR3: CAWSPNYEQYF. The CDR3 bases are TGTGCCTGGAGTCCTAACTACGAGCAGTACTTC.

The chain combines TRBV6-5 with TRBJ2-4; 8 bases are shared with TRBD1. V was clipped by 0 bases and J by 3 bases; unmatched bases: 4. The germline V gene has CDR1 MNHEY and CDR2 SVGAGI. CDR3 length: 16 amino acids. This CDR3 is CASSYSNTGGKNIQYF. DNA for the CDR3: TGTGCCAGCAGTTACTCGAATACAGGGGGCAAAAACATTCAGTACTTC.

Concerning this clone itself: In the same sample, other DNA sequences code for this CDR3. The J gene is TRBJ1-2, the V gene TRBV6-5; 7 bases match TRBD1. V was clipped by 5 bases and J by 7 bases; unmatched bases: 4. The germline CDR1 and CDR2 sequences are MNHEY and SVGAGI. This CDR3 is 12 amino acids long. The CDR3 sequence is CASSRQGGGYTF. The CDR3 DNA follows: TGTGCCAGCAGTCGACAGGGTGGTGGCTACACCTTC.

This sequence joins TRBV28 and TRBJ2-7; 8 positions match TRBD1. The CDR3 has 14 residues. The V gene end was trimmed by 2 bases and the J gene end by 2 bases; junction bases not matched to a gene: 2. Germline CDR1 MDHEN, CDR2 SYDVKM. In nucleotides, the CDR3 is TGTGCCAGCAGTTTAACGGGACAGGCCTACGAGCAGTACGTC. Its protein is CASSLTGQAYEQYV.

The chain links TRBV2 to TRBJ1-5; D unclear. This CDR3 has 13 residues. Germline assignment: CDR1 SNHLY and CDR2 FYNNEI. V lost 6 bases to trimming and J lost 3 bases, with 9 bases between them. CDR3 loop: CASRGLINQPQHF. CDR3 nucleotide sequence: TGTGCCAGCAGAGGACTGATCAATCAGCCCCAGCATTTT.

The CDR3 sequence: CASREDPRGLSTEAFF. CDR3 DNA sequence: TGTGCCAGCAGAGAAGACCCCAGGGGGCTGAGCACTGAAGCTTTCTTT. The chain uses TRBV7-9 and TRBJ1-1; 8 positions agree with TRBD1. Germline CDR1 and CDR2: SEHNR and FQNEAQ (reference sequence). CDR3 length: 16 residues. The ends lost 6 bases at V and 4 bases at J; junction bases unmatched: 13.